This T cell receptor (beta chain) was observed in a study of T cell changes during pregnancy in multiple sclerosis. Method: immunoSEQ multiplex PCR; TCRdb's copy keeps in-frame clones and lacks some. The sample shows some 61,000 clones, roughly nine tenths of them seen only once. Trimming cost V 3 bases and J 0 bases, with 12 bases left between them. CDR3 length: 15 amino acids. The germline V gene encodes CDR1 SQVTM and CDR2 ANQGSEA. The sample holds one count of this clone. This chain connects TRBV29-1 to TRBJ2-1; possibly TRBD2 for D (6 bases). The sequence derives from a female donor with multiple sclerosis, enrolled in a pregnancy study. Sequenced material: peripheral blood, taken in the second trimester of pregnancy. CDR3 nucleotides: TGCAGCGTTGAGGGCGGGGTTAGCTCCTACAATGAGCAGTTCTTC. Its translation: CSVEGGVSSYNEQFF.